One and the same sample provided the 2 T cell receptor beta chains below, sequenced in a study of pediatric ulcerative colitis. Rectal tissue came from one to two pinch biopsies taken at colonoscopy. Measured with immunoSEQ multiplex PCR; TCRdb has only the in-frame clones, and not every one. This sample yields more than 35,000 clones, of which roughly 73% are seen a single time; 0.74% belongs to the top ten. The specimen was gut tissue. The receptor set was obtained from a boy aged 10-17 years with moderate ulcerative colitis.

The V gene is TRBV21-1, the J gene TRBJ2-7. TRBV21-1 is recorded as a pseudogene. The CDR3 has 12 amino acids. DNA for the CDR3: TGTGCCAGCAGCAAAAGACCCTACGAGCAGTACTTC. It translates to CASSKRPYEQYF.

The V gene is TRBV5-1, the J gene TRBJ2-1; 9 bases are a match to TRBD2. Germline CDR1 and CDR2: SGHRS and YFSETQ. The CDR3 has 16 residues. The trim removed 4 bases at V and 2 bases at J, leaving 7 bases unmatched. CDR3 coding DNA: TGCGCCAGCAGCAGGGGACTAGCAGAACCCTACAATGAGCAGTTCTTC. It translates to CASSRGLAEPYNEQFF. Combining the CDR3 with reference TRBV5-1 and TRBJ2-1 gives the whole variable domain KAGVTQTPRYLIKTRGQQVTLSCSPISGHRSVSWYQQTPGQGLQFLFEYFSETQRNKGNFPGRFSGRQFSNSRSEMNVSTLELGDSALYLCASSRGLAEPYNEQFFGPGTRLTVL.